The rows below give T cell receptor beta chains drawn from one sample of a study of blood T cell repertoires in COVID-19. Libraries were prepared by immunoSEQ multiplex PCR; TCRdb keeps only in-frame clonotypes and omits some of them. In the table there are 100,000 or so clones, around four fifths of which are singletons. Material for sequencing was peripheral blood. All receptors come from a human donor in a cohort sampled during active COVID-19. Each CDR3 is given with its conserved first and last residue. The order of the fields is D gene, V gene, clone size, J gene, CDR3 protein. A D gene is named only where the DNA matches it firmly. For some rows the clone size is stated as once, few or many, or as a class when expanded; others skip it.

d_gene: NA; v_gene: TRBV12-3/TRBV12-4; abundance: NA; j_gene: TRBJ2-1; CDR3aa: CASSFLYNEQFF
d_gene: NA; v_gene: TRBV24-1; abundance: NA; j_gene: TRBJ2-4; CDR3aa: CATSDARGAGADIQYF
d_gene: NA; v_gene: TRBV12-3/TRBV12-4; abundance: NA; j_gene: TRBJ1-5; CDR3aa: CASSFGLDQPQHF
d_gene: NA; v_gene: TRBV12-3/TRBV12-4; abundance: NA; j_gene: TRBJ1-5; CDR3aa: CASRLDSQPQHF
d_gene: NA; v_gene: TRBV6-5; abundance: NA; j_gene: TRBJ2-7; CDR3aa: CASSYSGGSYEQYF
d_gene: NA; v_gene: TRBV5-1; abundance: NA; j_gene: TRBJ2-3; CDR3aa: CASSPLGDSTDTQYF
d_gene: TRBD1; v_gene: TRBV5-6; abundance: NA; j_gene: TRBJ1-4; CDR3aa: CASSHKQGASSNEKLFF
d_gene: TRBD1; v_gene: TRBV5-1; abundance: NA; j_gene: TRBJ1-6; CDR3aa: CASSLGGQGRNSPLHF
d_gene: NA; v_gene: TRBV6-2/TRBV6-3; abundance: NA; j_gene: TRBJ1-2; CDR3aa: CASSYSSYGYTF
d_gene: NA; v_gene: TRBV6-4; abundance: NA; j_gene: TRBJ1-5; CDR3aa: CASSAESNQPQHF
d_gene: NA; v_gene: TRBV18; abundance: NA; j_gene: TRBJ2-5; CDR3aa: CASSPLALQETQYF
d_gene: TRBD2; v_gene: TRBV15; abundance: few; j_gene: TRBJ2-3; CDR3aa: CATSRDGGLLTDTQYF
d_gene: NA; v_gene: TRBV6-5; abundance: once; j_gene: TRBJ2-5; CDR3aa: CASSPTGKTQYF
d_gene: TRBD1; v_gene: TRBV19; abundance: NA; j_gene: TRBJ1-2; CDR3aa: CASSIVDRANYGYTF
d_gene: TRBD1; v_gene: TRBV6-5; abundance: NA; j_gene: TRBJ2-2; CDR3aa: CASRQGITGELFF
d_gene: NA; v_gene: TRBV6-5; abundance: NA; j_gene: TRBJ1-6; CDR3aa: CASRRRNSPLHF
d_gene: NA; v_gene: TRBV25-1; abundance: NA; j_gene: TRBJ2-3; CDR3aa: CASSEHQGIDTQYF
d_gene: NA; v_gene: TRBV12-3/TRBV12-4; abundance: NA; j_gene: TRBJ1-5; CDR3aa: CASSPGLNQPQHF
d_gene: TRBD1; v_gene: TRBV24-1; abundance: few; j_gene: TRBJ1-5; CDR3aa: CATSGGQGAGQPQHF
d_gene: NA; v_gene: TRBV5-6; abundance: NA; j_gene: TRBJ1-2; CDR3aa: CASSLDRSYGYTF
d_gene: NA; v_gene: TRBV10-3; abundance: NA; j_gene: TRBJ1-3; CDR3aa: CAISDRGAGNTIYF
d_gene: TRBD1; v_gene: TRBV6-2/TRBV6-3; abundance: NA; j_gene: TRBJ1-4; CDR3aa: CASSDPPTGILTTNEKLFF